This TCR beta chain was sequenced in a study of molecular identifiers for immune sequencing clone quantification. Germline CDR1 and CDR2: LGHNA and YSLEER. The V and J ends lost 4 bases and 0 bases respectively, with 14 bases between them. The CDR3 spans 16 residues. In TCRdb, the PCR reads were re-called with MiXCR into one record per CDR3 protein. Of approximately 320,000 distinct CDR3 sequences detected, 24% appear once; the ten largest clones hold around 0.76%. This clonotype was seen only a few times. Naive CD8 T cells were FACS-sorted by CD8+CD4-CCR7+CD45RA+ markers. The receptor comes from a human donor in good health. Some libraries in this study had Jurkat cell RNA spiked in. The chain recombines TRBV4-3 with TRBJ2-3; tentative D call: TRBD2 (6 bases). Material for sequencing was naive CD8+ T cells from blood, with Jurkat cell RNA spiked in. Sample subset: FACS-sorted CD8+CD4-CCR7+CD45RA+ naive T cells. As DNA, the CDR3 is TGCGCCAGCAGCCGCGACGGGCGGGGCAGCACAGATACGCAGTATTTT. Encoded protein: CASSRDGRGSTDTQYF.